What follows is one T cell receptor (beta chain) and its context. Its antigen is unknown. Other nucleotide sequences from this sample produce the same CDR3. Every isolated RNA sample was fully reverse transcribed, so sequencing captured expressed TCRB transcripts. Assay used: immunoSEQ multiplex PCR; TCRdb lists only in-frame clones, some missing. The repertoire holds under 300,000 clones, 25% to 35% seen once, with 4% in the top ten. This specimen belongs to a study of beta chain features in type 1 diabetes. Study-wide results and caveats: Whatever favoring of shorter templates PCR might show would apply equally to patients and controls. Moderate yet significant TCRB CDR3 shortening was seen in Type 1 diabetes patients in all four CD4+ subsets.

Via the markers CD45RO/CCR7/CD25/CD127/CD95/CD27, stem cell-like memory, regulatory, central memory and naive CD4+ cells were sorted. This sequence was found in a young man in good health. The sequenced sample was central memory CD4+ T cells from blood.

The CDR3 reads CASSLTGGSYEQYF. CDR3 coding DNA: TGTGCCAGCAGCCTCACAGGGGGCTCCTACGAGCAGTACTTC. V gene TRBV7-9 combines with J gene TRBJ2-7; 8 bases agree with TRBD1. V shed 5 bases, J shed 0 bases, and the junction held 3 bases outside the gene matches. CDR1 and CDR2 (germline): SEHNR, FQNEAQ (reference sequence). This CDR3 is 14 amino acids long.